The present T cell receptor (beta chain) was sequenced within a study of beta chain features in type 1 diabetes. Overall study context: All of the samples together had over 90 million sorted cells examined.

Sorted CD4+ subsets: naive, central memory, regulatory, stem cell-like memory (CD45RO/CCR7/CD25/CD127/CD95/CD27 panel). Expressed TCRB transcripts were sequenced after all isolated RNA was converted to cDNA. The data were produced by immunoSEQ multiplex PCR, yet TCRdb's version contains in-frame clones alone and is incomplete. The sample holds 810,000 or so clones, around a sixth seen once. Study-wide results and caveats: Any HLA type influence on TCRB rearrangement was left unresolved here.

Germline values: CDR1 SGHTA, CDR2 FQGNSA. CDR3 length: 15 residues. This clone was seen a handful of times. Its antigen is unknown. At one of its ends the junction is not consistent with the germline gene, which may arise from a read error. This receptor was obtained from a woman aged 18-29 years in good health. The sample consisted of naive CD4+ T cells from blood. V and J are TRBV7-2 and TRBJ1-3, with D unresolved. CDR3: CASSLDFGGGITIYF. DNA of the CDR3: TGTGCCAGCAGCTTAGATTTTGGTGGTGGAATCACCATATATTTT.